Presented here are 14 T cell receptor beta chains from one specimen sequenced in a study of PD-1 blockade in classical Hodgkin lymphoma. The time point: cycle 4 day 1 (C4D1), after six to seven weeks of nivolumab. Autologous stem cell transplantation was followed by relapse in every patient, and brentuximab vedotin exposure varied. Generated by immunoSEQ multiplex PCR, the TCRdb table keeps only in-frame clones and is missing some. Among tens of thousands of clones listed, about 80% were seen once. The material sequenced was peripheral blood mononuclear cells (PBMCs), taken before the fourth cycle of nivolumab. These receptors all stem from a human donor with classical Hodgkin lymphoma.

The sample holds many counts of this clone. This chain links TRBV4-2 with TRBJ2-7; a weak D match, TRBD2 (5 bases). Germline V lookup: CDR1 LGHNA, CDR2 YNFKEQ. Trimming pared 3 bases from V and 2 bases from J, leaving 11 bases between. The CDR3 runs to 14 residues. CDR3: CASSQVPSTYEQYF. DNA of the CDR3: TGTGCCAGCAGCCAGGTCCCTAGCACCTACGAGCAGTACTTC.

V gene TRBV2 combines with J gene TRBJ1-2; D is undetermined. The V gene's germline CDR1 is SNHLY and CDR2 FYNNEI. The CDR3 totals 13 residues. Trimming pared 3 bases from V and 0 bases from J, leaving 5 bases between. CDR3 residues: CASSDRSNYGYTF. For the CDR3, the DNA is TGTGCCAGCAGTGACAGATCTAACTATGGCTACACCTTC.

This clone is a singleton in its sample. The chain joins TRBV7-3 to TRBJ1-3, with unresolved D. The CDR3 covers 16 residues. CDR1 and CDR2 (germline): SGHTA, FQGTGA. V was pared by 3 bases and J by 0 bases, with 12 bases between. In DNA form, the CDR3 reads TGTGCCAGCAGCTTCGTTGGCCCGAGCTCTGGAAACACCATATATTTT. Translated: CASSFVGPSSGNTIYF.

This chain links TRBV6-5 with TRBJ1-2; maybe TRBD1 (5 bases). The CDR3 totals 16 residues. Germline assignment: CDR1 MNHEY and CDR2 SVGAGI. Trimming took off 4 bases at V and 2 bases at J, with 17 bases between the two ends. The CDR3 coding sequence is TGTGCCAGCAGTTCCTACACCGGGACTTCCAACTATGGCTACACCTTC. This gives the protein CASSSYTGTSNYGYTF.

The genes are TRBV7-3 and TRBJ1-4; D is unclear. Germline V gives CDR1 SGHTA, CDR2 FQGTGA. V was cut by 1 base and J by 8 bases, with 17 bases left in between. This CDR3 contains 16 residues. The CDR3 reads CASSLIGRAAGEKLFF. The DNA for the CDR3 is TGTGCCAGCAGCTTAATAGGGCGGGCCGCGGGGGAAAAACTGTTTTTT. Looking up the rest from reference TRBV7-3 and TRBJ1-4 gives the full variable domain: GAGVSQTPSNKVTEKGKYVELRCDPISGHTALYWYRQSLGQGPEFLIYFQGTGAADDSGLPNDRFFAVRPEGSVSTLKIQRTERGDSAVYLCASSLIGRAAGEKLFFGSGTQLSVL.

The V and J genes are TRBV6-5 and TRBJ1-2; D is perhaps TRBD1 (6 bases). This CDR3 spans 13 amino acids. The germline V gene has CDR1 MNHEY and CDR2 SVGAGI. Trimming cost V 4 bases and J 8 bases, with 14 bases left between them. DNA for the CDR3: TGTGCCAGCAGTTCTAGGGAGGGGGGGGGCTACACCTTC. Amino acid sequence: CASSSREGGGYTF.

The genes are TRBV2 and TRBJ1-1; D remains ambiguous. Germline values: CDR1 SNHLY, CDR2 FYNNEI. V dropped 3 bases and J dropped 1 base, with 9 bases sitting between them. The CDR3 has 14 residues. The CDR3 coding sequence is TGTGCCAGCAGTGAGTTGACGGGGAACACTGAAGCTTTCTTT. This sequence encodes CASSELTGNTEAFF.

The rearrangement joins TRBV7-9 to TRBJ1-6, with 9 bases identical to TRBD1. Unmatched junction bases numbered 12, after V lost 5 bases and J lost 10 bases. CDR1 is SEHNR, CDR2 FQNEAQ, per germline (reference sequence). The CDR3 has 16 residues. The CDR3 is CASSQLINRGRSPLHF. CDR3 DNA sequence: TGTGCCAGCAGCCAACTTATTAACAGGGGGCGATCACCCCTCCACTTT.

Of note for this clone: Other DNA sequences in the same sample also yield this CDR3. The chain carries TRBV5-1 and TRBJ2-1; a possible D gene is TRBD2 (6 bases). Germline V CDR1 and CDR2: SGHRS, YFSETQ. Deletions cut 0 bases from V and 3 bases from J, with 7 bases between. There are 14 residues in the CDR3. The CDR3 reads CASSLGTIYNEQFF. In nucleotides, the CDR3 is TGCGCCAGCAGCTTGGGGACTATCTACAATGAGCAGTTCTTC.

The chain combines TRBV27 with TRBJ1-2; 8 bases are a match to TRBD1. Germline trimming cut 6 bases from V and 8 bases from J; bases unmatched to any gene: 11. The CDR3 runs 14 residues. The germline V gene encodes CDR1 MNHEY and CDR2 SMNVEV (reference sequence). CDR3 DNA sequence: TGTGCCAGCAGACGCGACAGGGGCCGAATGGGCTACACCTTC. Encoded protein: CASRRDRGRMGYTF.

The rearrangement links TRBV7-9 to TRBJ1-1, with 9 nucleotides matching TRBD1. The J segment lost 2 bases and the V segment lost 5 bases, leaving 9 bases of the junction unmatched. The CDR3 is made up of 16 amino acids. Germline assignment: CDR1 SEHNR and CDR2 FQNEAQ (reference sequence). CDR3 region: CASSLRTGDTNTEAFF. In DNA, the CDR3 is TGTGCCAGCAGCCTAAGGACAGGGGATACTAACACTGAAGCTTTCTTT.

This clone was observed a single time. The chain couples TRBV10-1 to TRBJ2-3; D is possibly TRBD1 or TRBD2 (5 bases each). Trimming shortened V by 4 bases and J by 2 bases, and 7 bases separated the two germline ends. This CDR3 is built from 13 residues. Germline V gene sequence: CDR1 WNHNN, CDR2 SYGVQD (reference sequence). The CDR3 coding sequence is TGCGCCAGCAGTGGGGACCCCACAGATACGCAGTATTTT. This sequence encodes CASSGDPTDTQYF.

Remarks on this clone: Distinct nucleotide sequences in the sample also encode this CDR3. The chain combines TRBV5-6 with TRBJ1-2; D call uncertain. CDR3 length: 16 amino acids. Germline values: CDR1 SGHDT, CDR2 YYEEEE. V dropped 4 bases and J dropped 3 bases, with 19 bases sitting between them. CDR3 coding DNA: TGTGCCAGCAGCCTCATGACCCTCGGGCGGGACTATGGCTACACCTTC. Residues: CASSLMTLGRDYGYTF.

CDR3: CASSVVPGAGGSQYF. CDR3 coding DNA: TGTGCCAGCAGCGTAGTCCCGGGAGCGGGTGGGTCCCAGTACTTC. V and J are TRBV9 and TRBJ2-5; tentatively, D is TRBD2 (6 bases). The CDR3 loop spans 15 amino acids. The germline V gene encodes CDR1 SGDLS and CDR2 YYNGEE. Between the trimmed V and J ends, which lost 0 bases and 9 bases, there was a span of 18 bases.